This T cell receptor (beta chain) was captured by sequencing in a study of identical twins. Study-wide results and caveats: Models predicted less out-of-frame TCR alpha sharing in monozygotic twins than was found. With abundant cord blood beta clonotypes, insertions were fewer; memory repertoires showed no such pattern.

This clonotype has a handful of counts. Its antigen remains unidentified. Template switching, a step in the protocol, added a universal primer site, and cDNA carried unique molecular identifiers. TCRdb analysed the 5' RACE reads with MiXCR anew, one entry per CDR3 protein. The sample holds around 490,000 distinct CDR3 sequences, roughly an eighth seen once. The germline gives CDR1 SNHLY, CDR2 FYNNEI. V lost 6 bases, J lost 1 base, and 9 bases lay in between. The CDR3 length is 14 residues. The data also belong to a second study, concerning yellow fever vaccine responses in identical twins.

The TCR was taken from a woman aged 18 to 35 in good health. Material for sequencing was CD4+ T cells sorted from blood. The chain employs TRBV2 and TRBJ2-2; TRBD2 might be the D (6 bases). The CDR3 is CASSRAGNTGELFF. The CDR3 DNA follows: TGTGCCAGCAGCCGAGCGGGGAACACCGGGGAGCTGTTTTTT.